Below are 23 T cell receptor beta chains sequenced from a single sample in a study of cytomegalovirus exposure and HLA in healthy donors. The table came from immunoSEQ multiplex PCR; TCRdb's copy has only in-frame clones and leaves some out. Of 71,000 or so clones listed, over 85% are singletons. Specimen: PBMCs. All receptors derive from a woman in her late teens or twenties in good health and CMV-seronegative.

The chain employs TRBV29-1 and TRBJ2-5; 9 bases line up with TRBD2. The V and J ends lost 2 bases and 0 bases, in that order; junction bases with no gene match: 10. The length of the CDR3 is 17 residues. From germline, CDR1 is SQVTM and CDR2 ANQGSEA. DNA for the CDR3: TGCAGCGTTGAAATCCTAGCGGGACCTTCGTACCAAGAGACCCAGTACTTC. Its translation is CSVEILAGPSYQETQYF.

The chain links TRBV2 to TRBJ2-2; 11 nucleotides agree with TRBD2. The V segment lost 6 bases and the J segment 2 bases; nucleotides outside the gene matches: 5. The CDR3 contains 16 residues. Germline V gene sequence: CDR1 SNHLY, CDR2 FYNNEI. CDR3 in amino acids: CASRSGTSGNTGELFF. Here the CDR3 DNA reads TGTGCCAGCAGGTCCGGGACTAGCGGAAACACCGGGGAGCTGTTTTTT.

The chain links TRBV25-1 to TRBJ2-7, with 9 bases identical to TRBD1. Germline values: CDR1 MGHDK, CDR2 SYGVNS. The CDR3 contains 14 residues. Germline trimming cut 6 bases from V and 7 bases from J; bases unmatched to any gene: 10. CDR3 amino acids: CASSIPGQGSEQYF. DNA for the CDR3: TGTGCCAGCAGCATCCCGGGACAGGGCTCAGAGCAGTACTTC.

This chain links TRBV9 with TRBJ2-7; D ambiguous. Trimming shortened V by 0 bases and J by 0 bases, and 10 bases separated the two germline ends. Germline assignment: CDR1 SGDLS and CDR2 YYNGEE. CDR3 length equals 15 residues. The CDR3: CASSVDMFPSYEQYF. The CDR3, as DNA: TGTGCCAGCAGCGTAGACATGTTTCCCTCCTACGAGCAGTACTTC.

The chain recombines TRBV28 with TRBJ2-7; 7 bases align to TRBD2. Per germline, CDR1 MDHEN and CDR2 SYDVKM. This CDR3 contains 15 residues. The V gene end was trimmed by 4 bases and the J gene end by 2 bases; junction bases not matched to a gene: 8. The CDR3 here is CASSSPLANTYEQYF. The DNA of the CDR3 is TGTGCCAGCAGTTCTCCACTAGCGAATACCTACGAGCAGTACTTC.

This sequence joins TRBV5-1 and TRBJ2-1; 8 positions agree with TRBD1. Germline CDR1 SGHRS, CDR2 YFSETQ. V lost 4 bases and J lost 9; bases outside the gene matches: 12. CDR3 length: 15 amino acids. In nucleotides, the CDR3 is TGCGCCAGCAGCCCAGGGGTCAGGGGGCGATTTGAGCAGTTCTTC. This encodes CASSPGVRGRFEQFF.

This chain links TRBV5-4 with TRBJ1-4; 7 positions agree with TRBD1. The V gene's germline CDR1 is SGHNT and CDR2 YYREEE (reference sequence). The CDR3 has 14 amino acids. With 4 bases clipped from V and 5 bases from J, the junction kept 5 bases outside the gene matches. The CDR3 DNA follows: TGTGCCAGCAGCACCAAGACAGGGAATGAAAAACTGTTTTTT. This gives the protein CASSTKTGNEKLFF.

The rearrangement uses TRBV6-5 and TRBJ2-1; 11 nucleotides line up with TRBD2. The CDR3 extends over 15 amino acids. After removal of 8 bases from V and 7 bases from J, the junction contained 10 bases not matched to a gene. Germline CDR1 MNHEY, CDR2 SVGAGI. This CDR3 reads CASRLAGGPENEQFF. CDR3 coding DNA: TGTGCCAGCCGGTTAGCGGGGGGGCCGGAGAATGAGCAGTTCTTC.

The chain links TRBV19 to TRBJ2-7; D possibly corresponds to TRBD1 (6 bases). Germline assignment: CDR1 LNHDA and CDR2 SQIVND (reference sequence). Trimming took off 5 bases at V and 0 bases at J, with 11 bases between the two ends. CDR3 length equals 14 residues. CDR3 amino acids: CASSAADSSYEQYF. The CDR3 DNA reads as TGTGCCAGTAGTGCTGCGGACAGCTCCTACGAGCAGTACTTC.

The chain links TRBV6-1 to TRBJ2-2, with D maybe TRBD2 (5 bases). Germline CDR1 is MNHNS and CDR2 is SASEGT. Trimming removed 3 bases at V and 3 bases at J, with 11 bases between. The CDR3 contains 15 residues. CDR3 coding DNA: TGTGCCAGCAGTGAGGAGGCCTTTGACACCGGGGAGCTGTTTTTT. Translated: CASSEEAFDTGELFF.

The chain couples TRBV29-1 to TRBJ1-2; TRBD1 might be the D (5 bases). Between the trimmed V and J ends, which lost 4 bases and 8 bases, there was a span of 17 bases. The CDR3 covers 13 residues. Germline V CDR1 and CDR2: SQVTM, ANQGSEA. CDR3 protein: CSVVPGGSPGYTF. Here the CDR3 DNA reads TGCAGCGTTGTTCCCGGGGGGTCTCCGGGCTACACCTTC.

V usage is TRBV18 and J usage is TRBJ2-5; D is ambiguous. Trimming took off 4 bases at V and 5 bases at J, with 11 bases between the two ends. The CDR3 loop spans 13 amino acids. Germline V gene sequence: CDR1 KGHSH, CDR2 LQKENI. The CDR3 is CASSLLEWETQYF. CDR3 in DNA: TGTGCCAGCTCACTACTCGAGTGGGAGACCCAGTACTTC.

The V and J genes are TRBV6-1 and TRBJ2-7; D is perhaps TRBD2 (5 bases). This CDR3 has 13 residues. CDR1 and CDR2 (germline): MNHNS, SASEGT. V was clipped by 6 bases and J by 3 bases, with 12 bases between them. The CDR3 protein is CASSAGLYYEQYF. The CDR3 region has the DNA TGTGCCAGCAGCGCCGGACTTTACTACGAGCAGTACTTC.

The chain uses TRBV5-1 and TRBJ1-3, with D unresolved. Trimming removed 2 bases from V and 4 bases from J, with 13 bases in between. CDR3 length: 15 residues. CDR1 SGHRS and CDR2 YFSETQ come from the germline V gene. The CDR3 DNA is TGCGCCAGCAGCTTATCCTCAAGCCTAGGAAACACCATATATTTT. This encodes CASSLSSSLGNTIYF.

The V gene is TRBV6-5, the J gene TRBJ2-1; tentative D call: TRBD1 (6 bases). Germline CDR1 MNHEY, CDR2 SVGAGI. There are 15 residues in the CDR3. Deletions cut 5 bases from V and 5 bases from J, with 16 bases between. As DNA, the CDR3 is TGTGCCAGCAGTGGGGGACAAGAAACCCACAATGAGCAGTTCTTC. It encodes CASSGGQETHNEQFF.

The chain links TRBV7-9 to TRBJ1-6; D might be TRBD1 (6 bases). CDR3 length: 16 residues. Trimming removed 0 bases from V and 8 bases from J, with 14 bases in between. Germline lookup yields CDR1 SEHNR and CDR2 FQNEAQ (reference sequence). CDR3 loop: CASSLAGGGVDSPLHF. The CDR3 bases are TGTGCCAGCAGCTTAGCGGGTGGGGGCGTCGATTCACCCCTCCACTTT.

The chain uses TRBV23-1 and TRBJ2-2; 9 nucleotides agree with TRBD2. TRBV23-1 is an open reading frame, and its role is uncertain. The CDR3 has 15 residues. The V and J ends lost 7 bases and 9 bases, in that order; junction bases with no gene match: 12. The CDR3 DNA reads TGCGCCAGCAACTTTGCGGGAGGGCAAGGAAGGGAGCTGTTTTTT. The encoded protein is CASNFAGGQGRELFF.

The CDR3 region is CASSAEASGTDTQYF. The CDR3 DNA reads TGTGCCAGCAGTGCAGAGGCTAGCGGCACAGATACGCAGTATTTT. The chain uses TRBV2 and TRBJ2-3, with a weak D call TRBD2 (6 bases). The germline gives CDR1 SNHLY, CDR2 FYNNEI. This CDR3 has 15 residues. Trimming stripped 4 bases from V and 1 base from J, with 12 bases between.

The chain carries TRBV30 and TRBJ2-1, with D perhaps matching TRBD2 (5 bases). Germline V lookup: CDR1 GTSNPN, CDR2 SVGIG (reference sequence). This CDR3 is built from 13 residues. The CDR3 reads CAFATGTYNEQFF. The CDR3 DNA follows: TGTGCGTTCGCGACGGGAACCTACAATGAGCAGTTCTTC.

This clone was picked up one time. The chain couples TRBV6-4 to TRBJ2-3; D gene uncertain. V was trimmed by 8 bases and J by 2 bases, leaving 11 bases between them. The germline CDR1 and CDR2 sequences are MRHNA and SNTAGT. This CDR3 is 13 amino acids long. The CDR3 DNA follows: TGTGCCAGCGCTATTACCACCACAGATACGCAGTATTTT. It codes for CASAITTTDTQYF.

This rearrangement joins TRBV11-2 to TRBJ1-4; a weak D match, TRBD1 (6 bases). V lost 5 bases, J lost 0 bases, and 13 bases lay in between. CDR1 SGHAT and CDR2 FQNNGV come from the germline V gene. The CDR3 is 16 residues long. The CDR3 loop is CASSLGHPATNEKLFF. CDR3 bases: TGTGCCAGCAGCCTGGGACATCCTGCAACTAATGAAAAACTGTTTTTT.

The V call is TRBV6-1, the J call TRBJ1-5; weak D call: TRBD1 (5 bases). Trimming shortened V by 0 bases and J by 3 bases, and 21 bases separated the two germline ends. The CDR3 has 19 amino acids. Per the germline V gene, CDR1 is MNHNS and CDR2 is SASEGT. The CDR3 protein is CASSEARGVGRGANQPQHF. The CDR3 DNA is TGTGCCAGCAGTGAAGCGCGGGGAGTGGGGAGGGGCGCCAATCAGCCCCAGCATTTT.

This chain joins TRBV28 and TRBJ1-3; 7 positions agree with TRBD1. V gave up 8 bases and J gave up 0 bases; unmatched junction bases: 4. The germline CDR1 and CDR2 sequences are MDHEN and SYDVKM. The CDR3 has 14 residues. The CDR3 region has the DNA TGTGCCAGCCGCAGGGGGTTCTCTGGAAACACCATATATTTT. Protein sequence: CASRRGFSGNTIYF.